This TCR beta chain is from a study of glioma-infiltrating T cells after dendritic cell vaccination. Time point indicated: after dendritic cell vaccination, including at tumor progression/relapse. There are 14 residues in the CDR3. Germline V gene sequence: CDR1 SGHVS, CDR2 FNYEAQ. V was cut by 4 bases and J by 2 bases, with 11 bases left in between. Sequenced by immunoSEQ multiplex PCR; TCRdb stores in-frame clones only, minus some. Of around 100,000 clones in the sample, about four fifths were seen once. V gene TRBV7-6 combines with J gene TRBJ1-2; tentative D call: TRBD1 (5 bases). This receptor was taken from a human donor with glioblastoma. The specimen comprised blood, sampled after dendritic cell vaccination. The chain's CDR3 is CASSSPGENYGYTF. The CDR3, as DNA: TGTGCCAGCAGCTCCCCGGGGGAGAACTATGGCTACACCTTC.